This TCR beta chain was sequenced during a study of T cell changes during pregnancy in multiple sclerosis. This clone came up once. Repertoires were generated with immunoSEQ multiplex PCR, while TCRdb's copy carries only in-frame clones and drops some. The sample yields roughly 90,000 clones, 90% to 95% seen once. This TCR came from a female donor with multiple sclerosis, enrolled in a pregnancy study. The input for sequencing was peripheral blood, taken in the first trimester of pregnancy.

The CDR3 coding sequence is TGTGCCAGCAGCTTGGGACAGGGGGACCTCTACGAGCAGTACTTC. Translation: CASSLGQGDLYEQYF. J is TRBJ2-7 and V is TRBV13, with 11 bases lining up with TRBD1. V lost 3 bases, J lost 3 bases, and 4 bases stayed unmatched. The CDR3 is 15 amino acids. Germline V gives CDR1 PRHDT, CDR2 FYEKMQ (reference sequence).